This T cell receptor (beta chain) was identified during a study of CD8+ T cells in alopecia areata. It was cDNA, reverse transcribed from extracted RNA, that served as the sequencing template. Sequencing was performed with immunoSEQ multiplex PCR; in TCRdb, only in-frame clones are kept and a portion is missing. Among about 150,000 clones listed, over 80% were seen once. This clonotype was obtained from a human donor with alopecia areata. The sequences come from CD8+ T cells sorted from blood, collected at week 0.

The CDR3 reads CASSIGGPTEAFF. CDR3 nucleotides: TGTGCCAGTAGTATAGGGGGGCCAACTGAAGCTTTCTTT. The chain uses TRBV19 and TRBJ1-1, with a tentative D call TRBD1 (6 bases). The CDR3 sequence is 13 residues long. CDR1 and CDR2 from the germline V gene are LNHDA and SQIVND (reference sequence). V lost 1 base and J 5 bases, leaving 8 bases between the germline ends.